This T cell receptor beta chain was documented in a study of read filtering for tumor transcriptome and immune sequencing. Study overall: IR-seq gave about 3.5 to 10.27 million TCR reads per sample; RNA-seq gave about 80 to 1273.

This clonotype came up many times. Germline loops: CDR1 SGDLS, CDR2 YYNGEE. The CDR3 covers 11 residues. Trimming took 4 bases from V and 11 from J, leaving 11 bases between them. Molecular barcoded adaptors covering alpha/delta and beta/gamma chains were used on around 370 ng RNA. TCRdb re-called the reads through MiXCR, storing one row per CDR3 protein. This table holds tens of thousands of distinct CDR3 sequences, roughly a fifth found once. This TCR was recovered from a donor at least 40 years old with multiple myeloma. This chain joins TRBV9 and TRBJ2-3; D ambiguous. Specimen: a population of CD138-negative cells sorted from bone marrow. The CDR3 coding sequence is TGTGCCAGCAGCCAAGGGCTCCAGCAGTATTTT. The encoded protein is CASSQGLQQYF.